This T cell receptor (beta chain) derives from a study of breast tumors, draining lymph nodes, adjacent tissues. Whole-study results and caveats: Tumors had less TCR diversity than lymph nodes, more than nontumor tissue.

Ten or more counts support this clonotype. Its cognate antigen is unknown. This CDR3 has 14 amino acids. Trimming took 2 bases from V and 3 from J, leaving 8 bases between them. Germline lookup yields CDR1 MNHEY and CDR2 SVGAGI. TCRdb redid the calling of the multiplex PCR reads with MiXCR, one entry per CDR3 protein. The sample consists of about 21,000 distinct CDR3 sequences, approximately 49% of them appearing once. V gene TRBV6-5 combines with J gene TRBJ2-1; D may be TRBD1 or TRBD2 (6 bases each). The receptor's source is a female donor with breast cancer. Some clones in this sample may be carry-over from other donors' samples. The sample taken for sequencing was breast tumor tissue. CDR3 sequence reads: CASSYGGLYNEQFF. The CDR3 nucleotides are TGTGCCAGCAGTTACGGGGGGCTCTACAATGAGCAGTTCTTC.